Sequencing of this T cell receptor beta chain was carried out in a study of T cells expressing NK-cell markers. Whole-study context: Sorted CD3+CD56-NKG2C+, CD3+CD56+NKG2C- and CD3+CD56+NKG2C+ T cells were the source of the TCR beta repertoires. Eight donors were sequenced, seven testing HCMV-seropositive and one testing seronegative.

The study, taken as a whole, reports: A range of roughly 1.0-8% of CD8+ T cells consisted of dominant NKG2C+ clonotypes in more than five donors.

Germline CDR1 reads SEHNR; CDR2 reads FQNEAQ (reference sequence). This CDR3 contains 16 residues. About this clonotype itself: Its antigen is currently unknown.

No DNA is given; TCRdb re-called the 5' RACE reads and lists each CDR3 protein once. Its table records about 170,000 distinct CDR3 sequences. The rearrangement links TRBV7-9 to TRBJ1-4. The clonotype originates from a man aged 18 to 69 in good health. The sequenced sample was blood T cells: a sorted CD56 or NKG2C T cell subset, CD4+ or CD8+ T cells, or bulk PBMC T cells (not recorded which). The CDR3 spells CASSLAVGTSNEKLFF.